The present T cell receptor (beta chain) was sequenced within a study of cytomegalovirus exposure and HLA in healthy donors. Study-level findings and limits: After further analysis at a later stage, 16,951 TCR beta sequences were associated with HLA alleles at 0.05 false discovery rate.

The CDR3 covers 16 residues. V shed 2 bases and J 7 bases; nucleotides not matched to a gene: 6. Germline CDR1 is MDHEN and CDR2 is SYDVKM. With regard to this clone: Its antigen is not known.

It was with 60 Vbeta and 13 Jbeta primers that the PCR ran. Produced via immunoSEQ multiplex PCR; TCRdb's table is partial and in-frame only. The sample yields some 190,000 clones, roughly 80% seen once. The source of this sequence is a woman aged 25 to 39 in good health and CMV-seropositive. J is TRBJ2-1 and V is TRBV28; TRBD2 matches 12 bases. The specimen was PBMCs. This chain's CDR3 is CASSLGFGTSGNEQFF. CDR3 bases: TGTGCCAGCAGTTTAGGGTTCGGGACTAGCGGGAATGAGCAGTTCTTC.